The T cell receptor beta chain under discussion was sequenced for a study of OX40 agonist ivuxolimab in advanced cancers. Method: immunoSEQ multiplex PCR; TCRdb's copy keeps in-frame clones and lacks some. The sample records 130,000 or so clones, about 93% being singletons. The CDR3 consists of 18 residues. Germline V gene sequence: CDR1 MNHNS, CDR2 SASEGT. V trimming: 2 bases; J trimming: 8 bases; junction bases outside the gene matches: 17. The TCR sequence derives from an adult with an advanced solid tumor such as melanoma, head and neck, liver or kidney cancer. This material consisted of CD4+ or CD8+ T cells sorted from blood, taken in a trial of the OX40 agonist ivuxolimab. This chain links TRBV6-1 with TRBJ1-4, with 7 positions matching TRBD1. CDR3 sequence reads: CASSEIIIIGRGLEKLFF. The CDR3 nucleotides read TGTGCCAGCAGTGAAATAATTATAATAGGCAGGGGGTTAGAAAAACTGTTTTTT.